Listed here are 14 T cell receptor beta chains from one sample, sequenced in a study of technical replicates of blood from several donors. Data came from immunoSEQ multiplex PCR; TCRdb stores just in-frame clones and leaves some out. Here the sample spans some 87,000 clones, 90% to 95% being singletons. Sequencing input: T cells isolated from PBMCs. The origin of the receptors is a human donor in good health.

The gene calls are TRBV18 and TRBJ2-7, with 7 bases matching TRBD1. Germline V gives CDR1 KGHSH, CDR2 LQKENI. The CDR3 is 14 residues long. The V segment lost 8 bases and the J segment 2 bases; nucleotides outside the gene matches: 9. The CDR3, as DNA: TGTGCCAGCCGATCCGGGACAGAGACCTACGAGCAGTACTTC. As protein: CASRSGTETYEQYF.

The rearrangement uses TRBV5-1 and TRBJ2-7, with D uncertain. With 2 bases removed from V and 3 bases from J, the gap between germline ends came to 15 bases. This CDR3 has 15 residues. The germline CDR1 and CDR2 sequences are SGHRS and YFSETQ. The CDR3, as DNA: TGCGCCAGCAGCTTACTGGCCGTCCCAGGCTACGAGCAGTACTTC. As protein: CASSLLAVPGYEQYF.

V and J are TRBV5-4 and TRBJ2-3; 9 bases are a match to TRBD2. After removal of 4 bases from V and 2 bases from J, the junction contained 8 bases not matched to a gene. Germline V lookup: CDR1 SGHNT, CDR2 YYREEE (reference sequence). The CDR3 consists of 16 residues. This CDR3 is CASSRPTSGFTDTQYF. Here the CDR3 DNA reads TGTGCCAGCAGCCGGCCGACTAGCGGATTCACAGATACGCAGTATTTT. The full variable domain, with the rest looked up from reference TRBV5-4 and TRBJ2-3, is ETGVTQSPTHLIKTRGQQVTLRCSSQSGHNTVSWYQQALGQGPQFIFQYYREEENGRGNFPPRFSGLQFPNYSSELNVNALELDDSALYLCASSRPTSGFTDTQYFGPGTRLTVL.

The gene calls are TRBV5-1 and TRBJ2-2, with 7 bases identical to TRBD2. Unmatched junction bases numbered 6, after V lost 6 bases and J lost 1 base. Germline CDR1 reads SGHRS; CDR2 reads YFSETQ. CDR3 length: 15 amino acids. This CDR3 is CASTATSRNTGELFF. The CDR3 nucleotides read TGCGCCAGCACCGCGACTAGCAGGAACACCGGGGAGCTGTTTTTT.

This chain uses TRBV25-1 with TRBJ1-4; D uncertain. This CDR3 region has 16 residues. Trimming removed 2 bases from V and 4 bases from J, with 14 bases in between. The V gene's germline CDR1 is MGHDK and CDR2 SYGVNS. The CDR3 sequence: CASSELLSPNNEKLFF. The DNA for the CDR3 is TGTGCCAGCAGTGAACTCTTGTCCCCTAATAATGAAAAACTGTTTTTT.

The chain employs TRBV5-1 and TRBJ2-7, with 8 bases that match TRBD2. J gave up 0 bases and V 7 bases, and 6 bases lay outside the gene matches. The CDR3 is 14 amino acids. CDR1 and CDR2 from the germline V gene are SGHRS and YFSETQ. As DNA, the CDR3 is TGCGCCAGCTCTGCGACTAGCGCCTCCTACGAGCAGTACTTC. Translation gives CASSATSASYEQYF.

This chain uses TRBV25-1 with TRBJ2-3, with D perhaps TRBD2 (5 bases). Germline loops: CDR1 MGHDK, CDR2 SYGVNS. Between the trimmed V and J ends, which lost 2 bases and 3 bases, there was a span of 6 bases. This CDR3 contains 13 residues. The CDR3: CASSERETDTQYF. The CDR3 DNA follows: TGTGCCAGCAGTGAAAGGGAGACAGATACGCAGTATTTT.

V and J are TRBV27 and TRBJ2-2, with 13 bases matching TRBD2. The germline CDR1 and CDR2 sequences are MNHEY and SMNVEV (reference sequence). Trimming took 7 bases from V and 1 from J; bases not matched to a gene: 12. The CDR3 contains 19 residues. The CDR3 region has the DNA TGTGCCAGCAAAACTTTGGGACTAGCGGGAACTCAGAACACCGGGGAGCTGTTTTTT. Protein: CASKTLGLAGTQNTGELFF.

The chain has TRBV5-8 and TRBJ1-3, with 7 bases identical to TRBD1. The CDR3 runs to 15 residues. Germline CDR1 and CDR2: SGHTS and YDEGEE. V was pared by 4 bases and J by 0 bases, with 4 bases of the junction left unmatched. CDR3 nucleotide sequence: TGTGCCAGCAGCCTTGGGACAGTCTCTGGAAACACCATATATTTT. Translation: CASSLGTVSGNTIYF. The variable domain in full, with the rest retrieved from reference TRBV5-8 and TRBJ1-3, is EAGVTQSPTHLIKTRGQQATLRCSPISGHTSVYWYQQALGLGLQFLLWYDEGEERNRGNFPPRFSGRQFPNYSSELNVNALELEDSALYLCASSLGTVSGNTIYFGEGSWLTVV.

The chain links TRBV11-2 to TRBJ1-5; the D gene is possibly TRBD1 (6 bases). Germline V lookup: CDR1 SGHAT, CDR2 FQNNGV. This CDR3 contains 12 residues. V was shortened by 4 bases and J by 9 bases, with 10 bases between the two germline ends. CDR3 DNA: TGTGCCAGCAGCTCAGGGGAAAGGCCCCAGCATTTT. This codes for CASSSGERPQHF. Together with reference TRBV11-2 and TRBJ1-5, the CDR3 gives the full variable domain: EAGVAQSPRYKIIEKRQSVAFWCNPISGHATLYWYQQILGQGPKLLIQFQNNGVVDDSQLPKDRFSAERLKGVDSTLKIQPAKLEDSAVYLCASSSGERPQHFGDGTRLSIL.

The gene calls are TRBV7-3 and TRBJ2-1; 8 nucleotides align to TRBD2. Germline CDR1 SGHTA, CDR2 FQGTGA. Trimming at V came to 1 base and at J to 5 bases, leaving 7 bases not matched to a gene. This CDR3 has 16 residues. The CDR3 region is CASSLISGRAHNEQFF. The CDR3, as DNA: TGTGCCAGCAGCTTAATCTCCGGGAGGGCCCACAATGAGCAGTTCTTC.

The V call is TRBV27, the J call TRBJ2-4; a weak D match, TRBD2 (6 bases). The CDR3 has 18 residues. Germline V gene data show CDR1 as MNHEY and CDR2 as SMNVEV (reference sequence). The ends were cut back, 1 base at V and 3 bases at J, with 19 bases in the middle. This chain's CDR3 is CASSLFHLGGANKNIQYF. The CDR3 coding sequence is TGTGCCAGCAGTTTATTCCATTTGGGCGGGGCCAACAAAAACATTCAGTACTTC.

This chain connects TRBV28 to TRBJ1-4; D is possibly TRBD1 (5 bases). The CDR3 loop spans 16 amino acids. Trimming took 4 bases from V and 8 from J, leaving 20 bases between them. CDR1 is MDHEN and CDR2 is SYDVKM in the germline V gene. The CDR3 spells CASSSPWRGVGEKLFF. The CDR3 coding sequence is TGTGCCAGCAGTTCCCCGTGGCGGGGGGTAGGGGAAAAACTGTTTTTT.

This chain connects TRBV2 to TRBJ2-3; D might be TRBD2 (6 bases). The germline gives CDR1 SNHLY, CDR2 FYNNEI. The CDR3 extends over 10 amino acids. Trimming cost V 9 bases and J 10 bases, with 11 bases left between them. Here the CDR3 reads CARRREAQYF. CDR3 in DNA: TGTGCCAGAAGGAGGGAGGCGCAGTATTTT.